The clone carrying this TCR beta chain was counted only a few times. Its antigen remains unidentified. These data are taken from a study of early T cells in non-severe SARS-CoV-2 infection. Overall study: Investigators sequenced bulk RNA drawn from unsorted whole blood, and chains remained unpaired.

CDR3 size: 15 residues. The ends were cut back, 1 base at V and 8 bases at J, with 15 bases in the middle. The germline gives CDR1 SEHNR, CDR2 FQNEAQ (reference sequence). In the library, individual cDNA molecules carried attached unique molecular identifiers. In TCRdb, the 5' RACE reads were re-called with MiXCR into one record per CDR3 protein. The sample consists of about 110,000 distinct CDR3 sequences, roughly an eighth of them appearing once. General study points: Clonotype matching in VDJdb favored anti-spike CD8 responses and did not capture private and CD4 specificities.

The sequencing here drew on whole blood, taken at baseline. The V gene is TRBV7-9, the J gene TRBJ2-4, with a tentative D call TRBD2 (5 bases). The sequence was obtained from an adult who was a healthcare worker with PCR-confirmed SARS-CoV-2 infection or an uninfected control (not recorded which). The CDR3 bases are TGTGCCAGCAGCTTAGTCGGTGGGAGTTCGGACATTCAGTACTTC. It is translated as CASSLVGGSSDIQYF.